This is a list of T cell receptor beta chains from one sample in a study of blood T cells in healthy people across ages. TCRdb fed the 5' RACE reads into MiXCR, producing one record per CDR3 protein. Of roughly 2 million distinct CDR3 sequences listed, 49% are singletons. Sequencing was carried out using blood. The receptors come from a woman between 40 and 50 years old in good health. Each CDR3 is given with its conserved first and last residue. D genes are given only for firm matches. Where a row states a size, it is once, few, many or the class of an expanded clone; other rows omit it.

size	V	J	D	DNA	CDR3
NA	TRBV7-2	TRBJ2-7	NA	TGTGCCAGCGGAAGGTACAATGAGCAGTACTTC	CASGRYNEQYF
few	TRBV9	TRBJ2-1	NA	TGTGCCAGCAGCGTACCAGCGGCCTCCTACAATGAGCAGTTCTTC	CASSVPAASYNEQFF
once	TRBV29-1	TRBJ1-1	NA	TGCAGCGTTGAAAGGGCCCTTGCCCCGGAAGCTTTCTTT	CSVERALAPEAFF
NA	TRBV7-9	TRBJ1-2	NA	TGTTTCGGTAGAGACAGCTATGGCTACACCTTC	CFGRDSYGYTF
NA	TRBV29-1	TRBJ2-5	TRBD2	TGCAGCGTTGGGGGTGTGGTAGCGGGGGGGCCGAAGACCCAGTACTTC	CSVGGVVAGGPKTQYF
NA	TRBV5-5	TRBJ2-1	TRBD1	TGTGCCAGCAGCGCCAGGGGGCGTTTAGATGGCTCTGAGCAGTTCTTC	CASSARGRLDGSEQFF
NA	TRBV20-1	TRBJ2-7	NA	TGCAGTGCGTCCAGAGATGTTAGTTTTGGCGAGCAGTACTTC	CSASRDVSFGEQYF
NA	TRBV6-6	TRBJ2-7	TRBD1	TGTGCCAGCAGTACAGGGGACAGGACCTACGAGCAGTACTTC	CASSTGDRTYEQYF
NA	TRBV7-2	TRBJ1-1	NA	TGTGCCAGCAGCGCCCGGACAGATGTTGAACTCACTGAAGCTTTCTTT	CASSARTDVELTEAFF
NA	TRBV24-1	TRBJ1-2	NA	TGTGCCACCAGTGATTTTACTCCTTATGGCTACACCTTC	CATSDFTPYGYTF
NA	TRBV6-5	TRBJ1-2	NA	TGTGCCAGCAGTTCCCTAGGAGGGAACTATGGCTACACCTTC	CASSSLGGNYGYTF
NA	TRBV2	TRBJ2-1	TRBD2	TGTGCCAGCAGAGGGGGACTAGCGGGGGGGGAGCAGTTCTTC	CASRGGLAGGEQFF
few	TRBV9	TRBJ2-3	TRBD2	TGTGCCAGCAGCGCCGGACTAGCGGGACACACAGATACGCAGTATTTT	CASSAGLAGHTDTQYF
once	TRBV24-1	TRBJ2-3	TRBD2	TGTGCCACCAGTGACACCGGACTAGCGGACGGGGATACGCAGTATTTT	CATSDTGLADGDTQYF
NA	TRBV13	TRBJ2-3	NA	TGTGCCAGCGCTACGGGGGACAGTAGTAGGGGTACGCAGTATTTT	CASATGDSSRGTQYF